This TCR beta chain stems from a study of blood T cell repertoires in COVID-19 (dated by TCRdb to the early 2020s). In the study overall: The collaborator samples originated in the United States, Italy and Spain and spanned the acute and convalescent phases of COVID-19. Where available, HLA class I and class II types were obtained from metadata supplied by the sample provider rather than from assay-based typing. Subjects who had been exposed to COVID-19, were actively infected with it, or had recovered from it provided the deeply sampled blood TCRbeta repertoires that made up the dataset. The prospective study material was composed of cDNA or gDNA derived from T cells, B-cell-depleted T cells, or PBMCs. The repertoires were made available in a free public database intended to serve as a resource for research on the immune response to SARS-CoV-2. The samples were drawn from two sources: the first 160 participants of the ongoing ImmuneRACE study, and 1,000 to 1,500 subjects contributed by 6 global collaborators. Nearly every sample came with metadata listing a de-identified subject ID, COVID-19 status, age in years and sex.

TCRbeta CDR3 regions were amplified from genomic DNA by means of the immunoSEQ Assay, a bias-controlled multiplex PCR. Per the source publication's procedure: The number of nucleated cells in each sample was estimated from the amplification of reference gene primers within the assay. Sequence reads were collapsed and filtered to measure the absolute abundance of every unique TCRbeta CDR3 rearrangement. Productive Simpson clonality was computed per sample as the square root of Simpson's diversity index over productive rearrangements. The immuneACCESS repertoire file appears here via TCRdb, limited to in-frame rearrangements. These files lack a portion of the clones; in checked studies, under half of the deficit traces to unresolved V genes, and the cause of the others is not known. Clone size and V and J calls were adopted from that table, with D and trimming inferred from the DNA. The sample table holds a few hundred thousand clones, of which over 75% were seen once. Of the sample, about 1.5% is held by the ten largest clones.

Enrolling through a virtual design, the prospective study's participants ranged in age from roughly 18 to 89 years and lived across around 25 United States geographic areas. To assign participants to cohorts, the prospective study relied on clinical history that participants themselves reported in a screening survey and a study questionnaire. ImmuneRACE Cohort 3 recovered participants were defined by two consecutive negative NP/OP PCR tests, healthcare professional clearance, or symptom resolution. Each participant in the prospective study had whole blood, serum and a nasopharyngeal or oropharyngeal swab collected by mobile phlebotomists. Participants in the prospective study had the option to provide additional blood draws and questionnaires over an approximately 2-month period. Prospective study blood samples were shipped either frozen or at room temperature before DNA extraction. From its cysteine to its phenylalanine, the CDR3 spans 12 amino acids. Only CDR3 DNA is held: 36 bases, read in frame from base 1. CDR1 and CDR2 are drawn from the germline V gene (reference sequence): SEHNR, FQNEAQ. V drops 11 bases and J drops 0 bases, leaving 10 bases in between.

On the study overall, not on this receptor specifically: Clinical and demographic metadata were provided uncurated, with the amount varying by source and participant.

In the case of this clone: This clone's antigen is unknown. Base qualities are not at hand, and no much larger clone is one base apart.

The origin of this receptor is a man younger than 40 who had recovered from COVID-19. The sequence links TRBV7-9 to TRBJ1-2; the D gene cannot be resolved reliably. Material for sequencing was PBMCs or T cells enriched from blood (not recorded which). For the CDR3, the sequence is CAGWTPNYGYTF. The nucleotides read TGTGCCGGATGGACTCCTAACTATGGCTACACCTTC. Here the CDR3 is joined to the reference TRBV7-9 and TRBJ1-2 genes, and the full variable domain is: DTGVSQNPRHKITKRGQNVTFRCDPISEHNRLYWYRQTLGQGPEFLTYFQNEAQLEKSRLLSDRFSAERPKGSFSTLEIQRTEQGDSAMYLCAGWTPNYGYTFGSGTRLTVV.